The T cell receptor (delta chain) described here comes from a study of Vδ1+ human thymocytes. Study outcomes and limitations: Thymic TRG and TRD repertoires appeared highly polyclonal.

RNA was extracted from the cells and then reverse transcribed. The CDR3 regions were amplified by multiplex PCR from V-gene primers to a constant-region primer. TCRdb processed the multiplex PCR reads again with the CATT caller. The sample has tens of thousands of delta-chain clones, about 15% seen once. Germline values: CDR1 TSWWSYY, CDR2 QGS. V was cut by 1 base and J by 0 bases, with 27 bases left in between. The CDR3 totals 21 residues. This clone showed up just a few times. Its cognate antigen is unknown. The chain carries TRDV1 and TRDJ1; perhaps TRDD3 as D (10 bases). This TCR was recovered from a boy under two years old who had congenital heart surgery. Input material: Vdelta1+ gamma-delta thymocytes from the thymus. As for subset: FACS-sorted CD3+ TCRalphabeta- TCRVdelta1+ TCRVdelta2- thymocytes. CDR3 region: CALGEPLPTLLGDPHTDKLIF. CDR3 DNA: TGTGCTCTTGGGGAACCCCTTCCTACCCTACTGGGGGATCCCCACACCGATAAACTCATCTTT.